Sequencing of this TCR beta chain was carried out in a study of T cell repertoires in ileal Crohn's disease. On the study more broadly: Postoperative therapy was given to about half: about a dozen thiopurines, around 17 anti-TNF agents. Study-level findings and limits: High-frequency clones were more common in sorted CD8 than CD4 cells.

TCRdb keeps only in-frame clones here, not all; method: immunoSEQ multiplex PCR. Here the sample spans 10,000 to 15,000 clones, more than 75% being singletons. V trimming: 3 bases; J trimming: 4 bases; junction bases outside the gene matches: 6. This CDR3 contains 16 residues. Germline CDR1 and CDR2: SNHLY and FYNNEI. For this clone: Antigen specificity is unknown.

Time point noted: neoterminal ileum biopsy at postoperative endoscopy, about 6 months after surgery. The receptor was isolated from an adult with Crohn's disease. V gene TRBV2 combines with J gene TRBJ2-6; 7 nucleotides align to TRBD1. Sequenced sample: ileal tissue. The chain's CDR3 is CASSDGKGAGANVLTF. The CDR3 region has the DNA TGTGCCAGCAGTGACGGGAAGGGGGCGGGGGCCAACGTCCTGACTTTC.